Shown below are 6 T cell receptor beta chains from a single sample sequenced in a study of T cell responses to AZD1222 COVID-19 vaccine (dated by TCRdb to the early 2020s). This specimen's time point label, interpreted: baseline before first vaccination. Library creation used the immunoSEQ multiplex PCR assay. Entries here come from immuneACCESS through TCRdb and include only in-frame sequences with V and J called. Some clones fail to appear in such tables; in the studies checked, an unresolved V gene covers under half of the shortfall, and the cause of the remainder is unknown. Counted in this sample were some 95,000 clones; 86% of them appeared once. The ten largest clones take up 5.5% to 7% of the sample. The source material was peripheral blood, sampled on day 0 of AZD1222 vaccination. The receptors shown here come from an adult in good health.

The DNA for the CDR3 is TGTGCCAGCCACCCAGCGGGAGGCGGTAAAGATACGCAGTATTTT. It is translated as CASHPAGGGKDTQYF. The rearrangement joins TRBV6-5 to TRBJ2-3; TRBD2 matches 9 bases. The J segment lost 5 bases and the V segment lost 8 bases, leaving 11 bases of the junction unmatched. This CDR3 is 15 amino acids long. Germline loops: CDR1 MNHEY, CDR2 SVGAGI.

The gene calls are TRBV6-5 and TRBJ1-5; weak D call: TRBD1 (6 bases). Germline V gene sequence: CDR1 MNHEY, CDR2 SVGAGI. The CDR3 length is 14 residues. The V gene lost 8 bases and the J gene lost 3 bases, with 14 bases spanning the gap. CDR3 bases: TGTGCCAGCCGATCTTGGGGGGCCAATCAGCCCCAGCATTTT. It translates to CASRSWGANQPQHF.

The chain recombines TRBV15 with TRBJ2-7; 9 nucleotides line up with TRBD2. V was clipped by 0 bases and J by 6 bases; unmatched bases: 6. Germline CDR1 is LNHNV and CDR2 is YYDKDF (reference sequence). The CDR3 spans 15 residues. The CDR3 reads CATSRDSGSWGEQYF. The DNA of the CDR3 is TGTGCCACCAGCAGAGATAGCGGGAGTTGGGGCGAGCAGTACTTC.

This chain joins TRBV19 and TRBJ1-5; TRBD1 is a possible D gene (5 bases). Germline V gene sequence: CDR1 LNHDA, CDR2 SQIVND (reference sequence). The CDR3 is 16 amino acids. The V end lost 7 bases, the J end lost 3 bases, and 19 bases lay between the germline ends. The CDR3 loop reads CASKWGAVDVNQPQHF. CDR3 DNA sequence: TGTGCCAGTAAGTGGGGCGCGGTAGACGTCAATCAGCCCCAGCATTTT.

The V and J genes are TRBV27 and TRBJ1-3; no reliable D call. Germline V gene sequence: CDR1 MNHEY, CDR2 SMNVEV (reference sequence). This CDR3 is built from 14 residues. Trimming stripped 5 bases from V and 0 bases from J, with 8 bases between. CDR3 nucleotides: TGTGCCAGCAGTCCCGGAAGCTCTGGAAACACCATATATTTT. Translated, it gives CASSPGSSGNTIYF.

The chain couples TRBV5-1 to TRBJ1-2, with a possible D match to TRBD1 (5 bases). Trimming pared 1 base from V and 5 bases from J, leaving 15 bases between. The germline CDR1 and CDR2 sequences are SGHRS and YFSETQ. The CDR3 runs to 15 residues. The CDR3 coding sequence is TGCGCCAGCAGCTTGTCCGGGGCCGGGGTTTATGGCTACACCTTC. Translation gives CASSLSGAGVYGYTF.